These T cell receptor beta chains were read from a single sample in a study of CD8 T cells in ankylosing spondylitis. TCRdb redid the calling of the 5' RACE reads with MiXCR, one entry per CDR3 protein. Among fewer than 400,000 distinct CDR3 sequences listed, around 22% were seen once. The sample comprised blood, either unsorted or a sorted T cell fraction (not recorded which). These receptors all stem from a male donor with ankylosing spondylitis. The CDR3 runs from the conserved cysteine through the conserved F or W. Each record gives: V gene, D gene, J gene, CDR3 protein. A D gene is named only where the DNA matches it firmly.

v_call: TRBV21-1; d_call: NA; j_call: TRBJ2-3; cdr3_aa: CASSPGQGPNTQYF
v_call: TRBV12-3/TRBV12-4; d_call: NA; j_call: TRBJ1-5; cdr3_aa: CASSLAVSNQPQHF
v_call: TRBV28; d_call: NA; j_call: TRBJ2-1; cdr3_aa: CASSYRRSSYNEQFF
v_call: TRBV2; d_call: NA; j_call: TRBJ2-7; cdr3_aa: CASRARTSSYEQYF
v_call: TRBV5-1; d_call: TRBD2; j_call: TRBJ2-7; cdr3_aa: CASSLGGLAGSYEQYF
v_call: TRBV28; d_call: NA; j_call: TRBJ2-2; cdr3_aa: CASSDAGKTKTGELFF
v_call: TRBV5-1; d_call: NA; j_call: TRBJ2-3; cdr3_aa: CASSLGWTDTQYF
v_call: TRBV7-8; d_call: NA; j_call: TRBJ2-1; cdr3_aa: CASSQDTYNEQFF
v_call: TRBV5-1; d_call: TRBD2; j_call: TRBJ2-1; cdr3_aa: CASSLRLAGGRIDEQFF
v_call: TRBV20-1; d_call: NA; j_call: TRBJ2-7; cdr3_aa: CSAASGTSTYEQYF
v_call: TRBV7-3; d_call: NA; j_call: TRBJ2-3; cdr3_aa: CASSFVGGNTDTQYF
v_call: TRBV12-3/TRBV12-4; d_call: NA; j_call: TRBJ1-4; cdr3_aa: CASRSPRSRVLFF
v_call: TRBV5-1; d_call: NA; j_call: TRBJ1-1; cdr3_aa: CASSLVGGESTEAFF
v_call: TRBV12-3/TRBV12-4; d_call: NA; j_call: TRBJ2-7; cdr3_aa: CASRREPDSYEQYF
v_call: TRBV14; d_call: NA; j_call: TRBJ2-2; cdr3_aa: CASSQAPDSAGELFF